These 11 T cell receptor beta chains originate from one sample sequenced in a study of siplizumab effects on memory and regulatory T cells. The protocol was immunoSEQ multiplex PCR, while the TCRdb copy is restricted to in-frame clones and leaves out a portion. The sample records around 100,000 clones, approximately 95% being singletons. The material sequenced was non-Treg CD4+ T cells sorted from blood. These receptors originate from a human donor in good health.

In nucleotides, the CDR3 is TGTGCCAGCAGCTTAGCTGGCTTGACCTGGGTGAGCACTGAAGCTTTCTTT. It is translated as CASSLAGLTWVSTEAFF. The V gene is TRBV7-2, the J gene TRBJ1-1, with D uncertain. Per the germline V gene, CDR1 is SGHTA and CDR2 is FQGNSA. Trimming shortened V by 0 bases and J by 4 bases, and 18 bases separated the two germline ends. The CDR3 sequence is 17 residues long. Full variable domain (rest looked up from reference TRBV7-2 and TRBJ1-1): GAGVSQSPSNKVTEKGKDVELRCDPISGHTALYWYRQSLGQGLEFLIYFQGNSAPDKSGLPSDRFSAERTGGSVSTLTIQRTQQEDSAVYLCASSLAGLTWVSTEAFFGQGTRLTVV.

The chain uses TRBV19 and TRBJ1-5; 7 bases fit TRBD1. The V gene's germline CDR1 is LNHDA and CDR2 SQIVND (reference sequence). This CDR3 comprises 13 residues. The J segment lost 4 bases and the V segment lost 8 bases, leaving 5 bases of the junction unmatched. The CDR3 nucleotides are TGTGCCAGTTCCGGGACAGCTAATCAGCCCCAGCATTTT. Its translation is CASSGTANQPQHF.

The chain couples TRBV5-4 to TRBJ1-2; the D is unclear. CDR3 size: 15 residues. V was shortened by 0 bases and J by 3 bases, with 12 bases between the two germline ends. Germline V gene lookup returns CDR1 SGHNT and CDR2 YYREEE (reference sequence). CDR3 DNA: TGTGCCAGCAGCTTGGTAGCGGGCGGGGACTATGGCTACACCTTC. Amino acid sequence: CASSLVAGGDYGYTF.

The V and J genes are TRBV2 and TRBJ1-2, with a weak D call TRBD1 (6 bases). The CDR3 has 17 amino acids. With 6 bases removed from V and 7 bases from J, the gap between germline ends came to 27 bases. Germline V lookup: CDR1 SNHLY, CDR2 FYNNEI. CDR3 protein: CASSGDTPRSLRSGYTF. CDR3 DNA sequence: TGTGCCAGCAGCGGGGACACCCCAAGATCGCTAAGGAGTGGCTACACCTTC.

The gene calls are TRBV7-9 and TRBJ1-2; D perhaps matches TRBD1 (6 bases). CDR3 size: 15 residues. Germline values: CDR1 SEHNR, CDR2 FQNEAQ (reference sequence). V gave up 1 base and J gave up 1 base, with 10 bases separating them. Here the CDR3 DNA reads TGTGCCAGCAGCTTAGTCAGGGGACTTAACTATGGCTACACCTTC. It translates to CASSLVRGLNYGYTF. Complete variable domain (other parts from reference TRBV7-9 and TRBJ1-2): DTGVSQNPRHKITKRGQNVTFRCDPISEHNRLYWYRQTLGQGPEFLTYFQNEAQLEKSRLLSDRFSAERPKGSFSTLEIQRTEQGDSAMYLCASSLVRGLNYGYTFGSGTRLTVV.

The chain links TRBV7-3 to TRBJ2-1; 8 nucleotides agree with TRBD2. Germline V gene data show CDR1 as SGHTA and CDR2 as FQGTGA. The CDR3 is 15 amino acids. The V and J ends lost 5 bases and 0 bases, in that order; junction bases with no gene match: 3. The CDR3 bases are TGTGCCAGCAGCCCAAGCGGGAGCTCCTACAATGAGCAGTTCTTC. This gives the protein CASSPSGSSYNEQFF. The variable domain in full, completed from reference TRBV7-3 and TRBJ2-1, reads GAGVSQTPSNKVTEKGKYVELRCDPISGHTALYWYRQSLGQGPEFLIYFQGTGAADDSGLPNDRFFAVRPEGSVSTLKIQRTERGDSAVYLCASSPSGSSYNEQFFGPGTRLTVL.

The chain has TRBV6-5 and TRBJ2-1; D not resolved. CDR1 and CDR2 (germline): MNHEY, SVGAGI. The CDR3 is made up of 15 amino acids. The V and J ends lost 5 bases and 4 bases respectively, with 15 bases between them. The CDR3 DNA follows: TGTGCCAGCAGTCTGGATAGAGCCGAGTACAATGAGCAGTTCTTC. This encodes CASSLDRAEYNEQFF.

The chain has TRBV5-1 and TRBJ1-1; D unclear. V lost 0 bases and J lost 1, with 10 bases in between. The CDR3 totals 15 residues. Germline V lookup: CDR1 SGHRS, CDR2 YFSETQ. This CDR3 reads CASSLGSGENTEAFF. The CDR3 region has the DNA TGCGCCAGCAGCTTGGGGTCGGGAGAGAACACTGAAGCTTTCTTT. Combining the CDR3 with reference TRBV5-1 and TRBJ1-1 gives the whole variable domain KAGVTQTPRYLIKTRGQQVTLSCSPISGHRSVSWYQQTPGQGLQFLFEYFSETQRNKGNFPGRFSGRQFSNSRSEMNVSTLELGDSALYLCASSLGSGENTEAFFGQGTRLTVV.

This clone appeared a single time. V is TRBV4-1 and J is TRBJ1-5; 9 positions agree with TRBD1. CDR1 is MGHRA and CDR2 is YSYEKL in the germline V gene. This CDR3 has 16 residues. V shed 1 base, J shed 5 bases, and the junction held 6 bases outside the gene matches. The CDR3 loop reads CASSQVEQGADQPQHF. The DNA for the CDR3 is TGCGCCAGCAGCCAAGTTGAACAGGGGGCCGATCAGCCCCAGCATTTT.

The chain employs TRBV10-1 and TRBJ2-2; D may be TRBD2 (5 bases). The CDR3 has 13 residues. CDR1 and CDR2 from the germline V gene are WNHNN and SYGVQD (reference sequence). The V end was cut by 3 bases, the J end by 5 bases, with 7 bases between. Here the CDR3 reads CASSERGTGELFF. The CDR3 DNA reads as TGCGCCAGCAGTGAACGGGGTACCGGGGAGCTGTTTTTT.

The chain is built from TRBV2 and TRBJ2-1; D remains unclear. Germline V CDR1 and CDR2: SNHLY, FYNNEI. The CDR3 runs 11 residues. The V end lost 8 bases, the J end lost 7 bases, and 9 bases lay between the germline ends. The DNA for the CDR3 is TGTGCCAGCGCAGCACTAAATGAGCAGTTCTTC. Protein product: CASAALNEQFF.